The T cell receptor (beta chain) described here comes from a study of T-cell reconstitution after alpha-beta-depleted transplantation in children. Study observations and caveats: By one year post-transplant, T-cell counts and diversity largely arose from T cells that were newly produced. Reports say that about two months after transplant, the alpha-beta T cells came out of several hundred graft clones that had expanded. There were some patients whose high TCRbeta diversity at day 60 came from surviving recipient T cells and thymic progenitors.

This clonotype turned up a few times. Its antigen is undetermined. Preparation of the TCRbeta library used unique molecular identifiers. TCRdb passed the PCR reads through MiXCR, listing each CDR3 protein once. This sample has 450,000 to 600,000 distinct CDR3 sequences, with around 13% found just once. CDR3 size: 15 residues. Trimming took 5 bases from V and 4 from J, leaving 15 bases between them. The germline gives CDR1 MDHEN, CDR2 SYDVKM. This sequence was found in a male patient younger than 18 who had a stem cell transplant for acute myeloid leukemia, so the T cells may come from the graft donor. The chain uses TRBV28 and TRBJ2-4, with D perhaps TRBD1 or TRBD2 (5 bases each). Sequences were derived from PBMCs, mostly from graft donor cells, sampled 360 days after TCRalphabeta/CD19-depleted stem cell transplant. This CDR3 is CASSPTEGSKNIQYF. The CDR3 DNA reads as TGTGCCAGCAGTCCCACAGAGGGGTCGAAAAACATTCAGTACTTC. Using reference TRBV28 and TRBJ2-4 for the parts outside the CDR3, the full variable domain is DVKVTQSSRYLVKRTGEKVFLECVQDMDHENMFWYRQDPGLGLRLIYFSYDVKMKEKGDIPEGYSVSREKKERFSLILESASTNQTSMYLCASSPTEGSKNIQYFGAGTRLSVL.